Each of the 5 T cell receptor beta chains below was sequenced from the same sample in a study of blood T cell repertoires in COVID-19. Sequencing used immunoSEQ multiplex PCR; TCRdb keeps in-frame clones, though not all of them. In the table there are just over 90,000 clones, about 80% of which are singletons. The sequenced sample consisted of peripheral blood. All receptors derive from a human donor in a cohort sampled during active COVID-19.

The gene calls are TRBV6-5 and TRBJ1-6; 10 bases line up with TRBD1. The CDR3 contains 13 residues. After removal of 5 bases from V and 9 bases from J, the junction contained 1 base not matched to a gene. Germline CDR1 is MNHEY and CDR2 is SVGAGI. The CDR3 DNA sequence: TGTGCCAGCAGTCGGACAGGGGGTTCACCCCTCCACTTT. Amino acid sequence: CASSRTGGSPLHF.

This clone has just a few counts. The chain couples TRBV2 to TRBJ1-2; D perhaps matches TRBD1 (6 bases). There are 15 residues in the CDR3. Germline-derived CDR1 and CDR2 are SNHLY and FYNNEI. Trimming left V 7 bases short and J 4 bases short, with 19 bases between. The chain's CDR3 is CASTPKRGAGYGYTF. DNA for the CDR3: TGTGCCAGCACCCCGAAACGGGGGGCGGGCTATGGCTACACCTTC.

The chain joins TRBV3-1 (or the pseudogene TRBV3-2) to TRBJ1-6, with no clear D. Germline values: CDR1 LGHDT, CDR2 YNNKEL (reference sequence). CDR3 length: 19 residues. V was pared by 4 bases and J by 0 bases, with 19 bases between. In DNA form, the CDR3 reads TGTGCCAGCAGCCGATCCCCTTTAATAGGGAGCTCCTATAATTCACCCCTCCACTTT. Translated: CASSRSPLIGSSYNSPLHF.

CDR3 residues: CAISETGQGFSGGNNEQFF. Written as DNA, the CDR3 is TGTGCCATCAGCGAGACAGGACAGGGGTTTAGCGGGGGCAACAATGAGCAGTTCTTC. The chain has TRBV10-3 and TRBJ2-1; D tentatively fits TRBD1 or TRBD2 (9 bases each). CDR3 length: 19 residues. Germline loops: CDR1 ENHRY, CDR2 SYGVKD. V shed 6 bases and J shed 5 bases, with 29 bases lying between them.

V gene TRBV18 combines with J gene TRBJ2-1; 8 nucleotides agree with TRBD2. This CDR3 spans 15 amino acids. Germline CDR1 reads KGHSH; CDR2 reads LQKENI. V was pared by 3 bases and J by 8 bases, with 9 bases of the junction left unmatched. The CDR3 spells CASSPLQGLDYEQFF. In nucleotides, the CDR3 is TGTGCCAGCTCACCCCTACAGGGACTAGACTATGAGCAGTTCTTC.